One and the same sample provided the 15 T cell receptor beta chains below, sequenced in a study of CD8 T cells in cerebrospinal fluid in Alzheimer's disease. TCRdb reprocessed the 10x single-cell sequencing reads and keeps a single row for each CDR3 protein, giving no DNA. This sample contains approximately 1,500 distinct CDR3 sequences. The sample was cerebrospinal fluid. Receptor source: a human donor in good health.

This clonotype is classed as medium-sized by frequency. The chain couples TRBV6-2 or TRBV6-3 to TRBJ2-3; absent DNA, TCRdb's TRBD1 call cannot be checked. The germline V gene encodes CDR1 MNHEY and CDR2 SVGEGT. The CDR3 is made up of 16 amino acids. The CDR3 loop reads CASSNPGQGSPDTQYF.

In terms of frequency, this clonotype is medium-sized. The chain carries TRBV20-1 and TRBJ2-1; TCRdb selects TRBD1, and the lack of DNA leaves this call unchecked. The CDR3 consists of 13 residues. Germline V lookup: CDR1 DFQATT, CDR2 SNEGSKA (reference sequence). This chain's CDR3 is CSATGGSYNEQFF.

Considering frequency, this clonotype is medium-sized (0.01 to 0.1%). The genes are TRBV13 and TRBJ2-2. This CDR3 region has 12 residues. Germline V gene lookup returns CDR1 PRHDT and CDR2 FYEKMQ (reference sequence). The CDR3 sequence: CASNGVTGELFF.

Its frequency marks this clonotype as medium-sized. The chain employs TRBV9 and TRBJ2-2; no DNA is available, so the TRBD1 call from TCRdb remains unchecked. Germline lookup yields CDR1 SGDLS and CDR2 YYNGEE. The CDR3 has 16 residues. CDR3 sequence reads: CASSGRGTYRSGELFF.

This clonotype counts as medium-sized (0.01 to 0.1%) by frequency. The chain links TRBV19 to TRBJ1-5. The CDR3 length is 16 residues. Looked up from germline, CDR1 is LNHDA and CDR2 is SQIVND (reference sequence). The CDR3 here is CASSIAGGLDNQPQHF.

This clonotype counts as medium-sized (0.01 to 0.1%) by frequency. The gene calls are TRBV27 and TRBJ2-1. This CDR3 is built from 14 residues. Germline V gene data show CDR1 as MNHEY and CDR2 as SMNVEV (reference sequence). CDR3 region: CASSLDEAYNEQFF.

This clonotype is medium-sized by frequency. The J gene is TRBJ2-1, the V gene TRBV6-2 or TRBV6-3; the D call of TRBD1 rests on TCRdb alone, since no DNA is present to check it. There are 11 residues in the CDR3. The V gene's germline CDR1 is MNHEY and CDR2 SVGEGT. CDR3 in amino acids: CASSSGIEQFF.

Considering frequency, this clonotype is large. The J gene is TRBJ2-7, the V gene TRBV6-5; TCRdb's D call, TRBD1, is unchecked because there is no DNA. This CDR3 is built from 15 residues. Looked up from germline, CDR1 is MNHEY and CDR2 is SVGAGI. CDR3 sequence reads: CASSTPGQGQYEQYF.

This clonotype ranks as medium-sized in terms of frequency. V is TRBV5-6 and J is TRBJ2-7. CDR3 length: 15 amino acids. Germline V gene sequence: CDR1 SGHDT, CDR2 YYEEEE. The CDR3 protein is CASSLARRNSYEQYF.

Its frequency marks this clonotype as medium-sized. This chain uses TRBV30 with TRBJ2-3; TCRdb indicates TRBD2, and absent DNA this call remains unverified. The CDR3 is 13 residues long. The V gene's germline CDR1 is GTSNPN and CDR2 SVGIG (reference sequence). The chain's CDR3 is CAWGGISLDTQYF.

V is TRBV6-4 and J is TRBJ2-6; TCRdb's D call, TRBD1, is unchecked because there is no DNA. CDR1 MRHNA and CDR2 SNTAGT come from the germline V gene. The CDR3 is made up of 16 amino acids. CDR3 region: CASSPQGASGANVLTF.

The V gene is TRBV19, the J gene TRBJ1-1. Per germline, CDR1 LNHDA and CDR2 SQIVND (reference sequence). The CDR3 extends over 14 amino acids. The CDR3 spells CASSPLVLGAEAFF.

This clonotype counts as medium-sized by frequency. This chain connects TRBV3-1 to TRBJ1-1. Germline V gives CDR1 LGHDT, CDR2 YNNKEL (reference sequence). The CDR3 spans 13 residues. CDR3 sequence: CASSPYRNTEAFF.

This chain links TRBV5-1 with TRBJ2-1; TCRdb's D gene call, TRBD2, goes unchecked for lack of DNA. Per germline, CDR1 SGHRS and CDR2 YFSETQ. This CDR3 is 20 amino acids long. The CDR3 spells CASSRLPGLAGKSSYNEQFF.

Frequency places this clonotype as medium-sized (0.01 to 0.1%). The chain's CDR3 is CSARDLSGRALFADTQYF. The chain uses TRBV20-1 and TRBJ2-3; the D call of TRBD2 rests on TCRdb alone, since no DNA is present to check it. Germline V gives CDR1 DFQATT, CDR2 SNEGSKA (reference sequence). The CDR3 loop spans 18 amino acids.